The present T cell receptor beta chain was sequenced within a study of blood T cell repertoires in COVID-19. Sequenced by immunoSEQ multiplex PCR; TCRdb stores in-frame clones only, minus some. The sample lists about 190,000 clones, about four fifths occurring once. The CDR3 covers 15 residues. The V and J ends lost 5 bases and 6 bases, in that order; junction bases with no gene match: 9. Germline lookup yields CDR1 SGHDN and CDR2 FVKESK. The V call is TRBV14, the J call TRBJ1-1; 10 positions agree with TRBD1. This receptor was identified in a man between 60 and 70 years old with acute or convalescent COVID-19. The sequenced sample was peripheral blood. The CDR3 spells CASSVQTGGLSEAFF. The CDR3 DNA reads TGTGCCAGCAGCGTTCAGACAGGGGGCCTCTCTGAAGCTTTCTTT.